This section outlines one T cell receptor (beta chain) sequence together with its context. Its matching antigen is unknown. Phlebotomy per donor yielded a single 2.5 ml blood sample. The total RNA came straight from whole blood, and T cells were not sorted beforehand. This entry is derived from a study of monozygotic twins with inflammatory bowel disease. Germline V CDR1 and CDR2: MDHEN, SYDVKM. CDR3 length: 12 amino acids. Eight cDNA synthesis reactions were run for every sample. TCRdb reanalyzed the 5' RACE reads and collapses them to one entry per CDR3 protein, without DNA. Its table lists some 440,000 distinct CDR3 sequences. Findings of the study overall: With inverse Simpson as the measure, TCRbeta diversity was lower in IBD patients than in healthy co-twins.

Sequenced sample: blood. The source is a human donor with ulcerative colitis or Crohn's disease, or a healthy co-twin of an affected twin (not recorded which). The rearrangement uses TRBV28 and TRBJ1-5. The CDR3 protein is CASTLSHQPQHF.